This TCR beta chain was recorded in a study of blood T cell repertoires in COVID-19. Data came from immunoSEQ multiplex PCR; TCRdb stores just in-frame clones and leaves some out. The profile shows approximately 210,000 clones, around 94% of them singletons. The V and J ends lost 4 bases and 8 bases, in that order; junction bases with no gene match: 1. CDR1 is SGHKS and CDR2 is YYEKEE in the germline V gene (reference sequence). The CDR3 consists of 13 residues. The sequenced material came from peripheral blood. The chain couples TRBV5-5 to TRBJ1-6; 9 bases match TRBD1. This clonotype was sampled from a man aged 30 to 45 with COVID-19, enrolled during active disease. CDR3 region: CASSRQGDSPLHF. The DNA of the CDR3 is TGTGCCAGCAGCCGACAGGGGGATTCACCCCTCCACTTT. Together with reference TRBV5-5 and TRBJ1-6, the CDR3 gives the full variable domain: DAGVTQSPTHLIKTRGQQVTLRCSPISGHKSVSWYQQVLGQGPQFIFQYYEKEERGRGNFPDRFSARQFPNYSSELNVNALLLGDSALYLCASSRQGDSPLHFGNGTRLTVT.